A selection of T cell receptor beta chains follows, all from one sample in a study of blood T cell repertoires in COVID-19. Clones were read by immunoSEQ multiplex PCR, and TCRdb kept only the in-frame ones, dropping some. The sample lists fewer than 250,000 clones, 75% to 90% occurring once. The sample taken for sequencing was peripheral blood. The source is a man aged 25-45 years with acute or convalescent COVID-19. Both conserved end residues are part of each CDR3. A D gene is named only where the DNA matches it firmly. Clone size is given for some rows only: seen once, a few or many times, or a class if the clone is expanded.

TRBJ2-1 | - | once | TRBV7-8 | TGTGCCAGCAAACCCAATAGCGGAGCATTTGAAAATGAGCAGTTCTTC | CASKPNSGAFENEQFF
TRBJ1-3 | TRBD1 | once | TRBV6-4 | TGTGCCAGCAGTTCCGGGGGGACAGGGGGTACTGGAAACACCATATATTTT | CASSSGGTGGTGNTIYF
TRBJ1-4 | TRBD1 | - | TRBV30 | TGTGCCTGGAAGACCGGGACAGGGGTTGAAAAACTGTTTTTT | CAWKTGTGVEKLFF
TRBJ1-2 | - | - | TRBV20-1 | TGCAGTGCTTATAATTTATATGGCTACACCTTC | CSAYNLYGYTF
TRBJ2-5 | - | - | TRBV15 | TGTGCCACCAGCAGAGATCCGTCGGAGACCCAGTACTTC | CATSRDPSETQYF
TRBJ2-4 | TRBD1 | - | TRBV27 | TGTGCCAGCAGACTCACCGGACAGGGAGTAAACATTCAGTACTTC | CASRLTGQGVNIQYF
TRBJ2-7 | - | - | TRBV5-4 | TGTGCCAGCAGCTTGGACAGGTCCTACGAGCAGTACTTC | CASSLDRSYEQYF
TRBJ2-7 | - | - | TRBV11-2 | TGTGCCAGCAGCGGTAGCAGCAGCTCCTACGAGCAGTACTTC | CASSGSSSSYEQYF
TRBJ1-2 | TRBD1 | - | TRBV28 | TGTGCCAGCAGTTCTCATACAGGGGGAGCCCTGGATGGCTACACCTTC | CASSSHTGGALDGYTF
TRBJ1-1 | TRBD1 | - | TRBV6-5 | TGTGCCAGCAACGGCAGGGGGCTCGCTGTGGGAGAAGCTTTCTTT | CASNGRGLAVGEAFF
TRBJ2-3 | - | - | TRBV5-1 | TGCGCCAGCAGCGATGCGACGGGAACAGATACGCAGTATTTT | CASSDATGTDTQYF
TRBJ2-7 | - | once | TRBV2 | TGTGCCAGCAGTGAAATCCTAGCGATCCGCTCCTACGAGCAGTACTTC | CASSEILAIRSYEQYF
TRBJ2-2 | - | few | TRBV4-1 | TGCGCCAGCAGCCCCAAATATGGGGACACCCTCACCGGGGAGCTGTTTTTT | CASSPKYGDTLTGELFF
TRBJ2-5 | TRBD1 | - | TRBV7-9 | TGTGCCAGCAGCTTAGGCCTGGGACAGGGGCACTTC | CASSLGLGQGHF
TRBJ2-1 | TRBD2 | - | TRBV7-3 | TGTGCCAGCAGCTTAAGTCCTAGCGGCTCCTACAATGAGCAGTTCTTC | CASSLSPSGSYNEQFF
TRBJ1-4 | TRBD1 | - | TRBV28 | TGTGCCAGCAGTGAGGGGGCTGAAGAAAAACTGTTTTTT | CASSEGAEEKLFF
TRBJ1-5 | - | - | TRBV2 | TGTGCCAGCAGTGAAGGTCCGGCAGTCAGGCAGCCCCAGCATTTT | CASSEGPAVRQPQHF
TRBJ1-1 | - | once | TRBV30 | TGTGCCTGGAGTGCACAGTACACTGAAGCTTTCTTT | CAWSAQYTEAFF
TRBJ1-1 | TRBD1 | - | TRBV19 | TGTGCCATATCGCAGGGGGCAGCTGAAGCTTTCTTT | CAISQGAAEAFF
TRBJ2-1 | TRBD2 | - | TRBV18 | TGTGCCAGCTCACCTTACAGCGGGAAGGGTTCGAATGAGCAGTTCTTC | CASSPYSGKGSNEQFF
TRBJ2-5 | TRBD1 | - | TRBV18 | TGTGCCAGCTCACGGACAGGGGGCCAAGAGACCCAGTACTTC | CASSRTGGQETQYF
TRBJ1-2 | TRBD1 | - | TRBV6-5 | TGTGCCAGCAGTTACGATTCAAAGGGACAGGGAAGGGGCTACACCTTC | CASSYDSKGQGRGYTF
TRBJ1-5 | - | - | TRBV6-6 | TGTGCCAGCAGTTACGGAGGGGAGCCCCAGCATTTT | CASSYGGEPQHF
TRBJ2-5 | - | - | TRBV27 | TGTGCCAGCAGTTTCTCCGGGAACCCCCACGAGACCCAGTACTTC | CASSFSGNPHETQYF
TRBJ2-1 | TRBD2 | few | TRBV7-9 | TGTGCCAGCAGCTCCGGACTAGCGGGACTCTACAATGAGCAGTTCTTC | CASSSGLAGLYNEQFF
TRBJ2-7 | TRBD2 | few | TRBV27 | TGTGCCAGCAGCCCGCTAGCGGCTTCCTACGAGCAGTACTTC | CASSPLAASYEQYF
TRBJ2-1 | - | - | TRBV6-5 | TGTGCCAGCAGTTACCGCGGCGCGGGCCCCAATGAGCAGTTCTTC | CASSYRGAGPNEQFF
TRBJ2-2 | - | - | TRBV3-1/TRBV3-2 | TGTGCCAGCAGCCCCCCCCAGGGGACGGAGAACACCGGGGAGCTGTTTTTT | CASSPPQGTENTGELFF
TRBJ1-5 | - | - | TRBV19 | TGTGCCAGTAGTAGTCGACAGGATCAGCCCCAGCATTTT | CASSSRQDQPQHF
TRBJ1-2 | - | - | TRBV27 | TGTGCCAGCAGTGGGGATGGACAGTATGGCTACACCTTC | CASSGDGQYGYTF
TRBJ2-7 | - | - | TRBV28 | TGTGCCAGCAGCCCTTCCCCCAAGCGGAACGAGCAGTACTTC | CASSPSPKRNEQYF
TRBJ1-2 | TRBD1 | - | TRBV19 | TGTGCCAGTAGTCCTAGGACAGGGGGCAATGGCTACACCTTC | CASSPRTGGNGYTF
TRBJ1-3 | - | - | TRBV28 | TGTGCCAGCAGAGCAGGGTTCGGAAACACCATATATTTT | CASRAGFGNTIYF
TRBJ2-7 | TRBD1 | - | TRBV10-3 | TGTGCCATCGAATCCGGGACAGGAGTCCCCGAGCAGTACTTC | CAIESGTGVPEQYF
TRBJ2-3 | - | - | TRBV3-1/TRBV3-2 | TGTGCCAGCAGCCTCCAAGTCGGTATAGATACGCAGTATTTT | CASSLQVGIDTQYF
TRBJ1-1 | TRBD1 | - | TRBV30 | TGTGCCTGGAGTCCGGGACAGGGGGCCACTGAAGCTTTCTTT | CAWSPGQGATEAFF
TRBJ1-5 | TRBD1 | - | TRBV30 | TGTGCCTGGAGTTTGGGACAGGGGGCATATCAGCCCCAGCATTTT | CAWSLGQGAYQPQHF
TRBJ1-6 | - | - | TRBV2 | TGTGCCAGCAGTGTTCTCGGTTATAATTCACCCCTCCACTTT | CASSVLGYNSPLHF
TRBJ1-5 | TRBD1 | - | TRBV15 | TGTGCCACCAGCAGAGCCATAGACAGGGGAAATCAGCCCCAGCATTTT | CATSRAIDRGNQPQHF
TRBJ2-2 | TRBD1 | once | TRBV27 | TGTGCCACTGGTCCCTTCGACAGGGTAAAGAACACCGGGGAGCTGTTTTTT | CATGPFDRVKNTGELFF
TRBJ2-1 | TRBD2 | - | TRBV10-1 | TGCGCCAGCAGCAGAGGACTAGCGGCCTCGGAGCAGTTCTTC | CASSRGLAASEQFF
TRBJ1-2 | - | - | TRBV10-3 | TGTGCCATCACCTCTTCGGGGATCTATGGCTACACCTTC | CAITSSGIYGYTF
TRBJ1-1 | TRBD1 | - | TRBV7-9 | TGTGCCAGCAGCCCTAAACAGGGGTCTGGCACTGAAGCTTTCTTT | CASSPKQGSGTEAFF
TRBJ2-7 | - | few | TRBV5-1 | TGCGCCAGCAGCTTGACTGATTTTAGGGGCTACGAGCAGTACTTC | CASSLTDFRGYEQYF
TRBJ1-2 | - | - | TRBV5-6 | TGTGCCAGCAGCTTGGGTGACAGGAACTATGGCTACACCTTC | CASSLGDRNYGYTF
TRBJ1-6 | TRBD1 | - | TRBV28 | TGTGCCAGCAGTCGGACAGGCGATTCACCCCTCCACTTT | CASSRTGDSPLHF